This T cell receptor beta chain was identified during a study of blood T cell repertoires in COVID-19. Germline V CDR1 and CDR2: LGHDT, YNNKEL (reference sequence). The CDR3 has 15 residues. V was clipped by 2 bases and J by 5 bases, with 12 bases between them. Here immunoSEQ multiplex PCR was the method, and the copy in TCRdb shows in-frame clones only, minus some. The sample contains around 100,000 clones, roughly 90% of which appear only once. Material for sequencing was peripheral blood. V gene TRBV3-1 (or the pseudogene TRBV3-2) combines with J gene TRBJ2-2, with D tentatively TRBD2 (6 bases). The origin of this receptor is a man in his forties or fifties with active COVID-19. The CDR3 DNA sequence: TGTGCCAGCAGCCAAATTAATGGGGGGACCGGGGAGCTGTTTTTT. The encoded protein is CASSQINGGTGELFF.